The clone carrying this T cell receptor beta chain was found many times. Time point indicated: after trial treatment. Treatment denoted: LDRT plus nivolumab, ipilimumab, low-dose cyclophosphamide and aspirin (RACIN trial). This sample is drawn from a study of low-dose radiotherapy and immunotherapy resistance in tumors. TRAV- and TRBV-specific primers were used for first-strand cDNA, which covered alpha and beta chains. PCR amplification of the TCRs was performed with Phusion for approximately 20 PCR cycles, and it relied on a constant-region primer together with a V-primer adapter. TCRdb recomputed calls from the reads with MiXCR, one row per CDR3 protein. The sample holds approximately 91,000 distinct CDR3 sequences, around a fifth seen once. The CDR3 runs to 12 residues. The germline V gene encodes CDR1 GTSNPN and CDR2 SVGIG (reference sequence). V lost 3 bases and J lost 5, with 10 bases in between.

This clonotype was sampled from a female donor with ovarian cancer. The specimen comprised PBMCs, sampled after low-dose radiotherapy plus immunotherapy. The V and J genes are TRBV30 and TRBJ2-5, with a possible D match to TRBD2 (5 bases). CDR3 region: CAWSGSGETQYF. The CDR3 DNA follows: TGTGCCTGGAGCGGGTCGGGGGAGACCCAGTACTTC.